The 32 T cell receptor beta chains in this list originate from one sample, sequenced in a study. TCRdb re-derived calls from the RT-PCR reads in MiXCR, one entry per CDR3 protein. The table lists hundreds of thousands of distinct CDR3 sequences, approximately 15% of them singletons. Sequencing input: memory CD4+ T cells from blood. All receptors come from a female donor in good health, serving as a healthy control.

This clonotype showed up many times. This sequence joins TRBV6-5 and TRBJ1-1; D perhaps matches TRBD1 (6 bases). Trimming removed 0 bases at V and 4 bases at J, with 15 bases between. The V gene's germline CDR1 is MNHEY and CDR2 SVGAGI. The CDR3 has 16 residues. As DNA, the CDR3 is TGTGCCAGCAGTTACTCAGTCCGGGGGGCTATCACTGAAGCTTTCTTT. The encoded protein is CASSYSVRGAITEAFF.

Only a few counts were recorded for this clonotype. The genes are TRBV7-6 and TRBJ2-7; D might be TRBD2 (5 bases). The CDR3 loop spans 13 amino acids. The ends were cut back, 2 bases at V and 4 bases at J, with 9 bases in the middle. Germline V lookup: CDR1 SGHVS, CDR2 FNYEAQ. The CDR3 protein is CASSLNRGYEQYF. DNA for the CDR3: TGTGCCAGCAGCTTAAATCGGGGATACGAGCAGTACTTC.

This clonotype was detected only a few times. The chain couples TRBV20-1 to TRBJ2-2, with TRBD2 identical over 10 bases. The CDR3 runs to 17 residues. Losses at the gene ends were 0 bases for V and 6 bases for J; bases not matched to a gene: 10. From germline, CDR1 is DFQATT and CDR2 SNEGSKA (reference sequence). CDR3 amino acids: CSARDEAGGPVAGELFF. DNA of the CDR3: TGCAGTGCTAGAGATGAAGCGGGGGGGCCGGTTGCCGGGGAGCTGTTTTTT.

Only a few counts were recorded for this clonotype. This chain links TRBV5-1 with TRBJ1-1, with D maybe TRBD1 (6 bases). The V and J ends lost 2 bases and 1 base respectively, with 9 bases between them. CDR1 and CDR2 from the germline V gene are SGHRS and YFSETQ. This CDR3 is 14 amino acids long. The CDR3: CASSFLGGNTEAFF. The CDR3 bases are TGCGCCAGCAGCTTCTTAGGGGGGAACACTGAAGCTTTCTTT.

J is TRBJ2-2 and V is TRBV5-1; D assignment may be TRBD1 or TRBD2 (6 bases each). The length of the CDR3 is 16 residues. V was pared by 0 bases and J by 5 bases, with 14 bases between. CDR1 is SGHRS, CDR2 YFSETQ, per germline. CDR3 loop: CASSLAGGAATGELFF. CDR3 bases: TGCGCCAGCAGCTTGGCCGGGGGCGCGGCTACCGGGGAGCTGTTTTTT.

This clonotype has only a few counts. The rearrangement uses TRBV20-1 and TRBJ2-3; 10 bases match TRBD2. The junction had 7 bases not matched to a gene; V was cut back by 0 bases and J by 1 base. CDR3 length: 17 residues. The germline V gene encodes CDR1 DFQATT and CDR2 SNEGSKA (reference sequence). In DNA, the CDR3 is TGCAGTGCTAGAGATTTTTTAGCGGGAGGTGGCACAGATACGCAGTATTTT. Residues: CSARDFLAGGGTDTQYF.

This rearrangement joins TRBV6-6 to TRBJ1-6, with unresolved D. This CDR3 contains 14 residues. The V gene's germline CDR1 is MNHNY and CDR2 SVGAGI (reference sequence). Trimming pared 4 bases from V and 7 bases from J, leaving 11 bases between. The DNA for the CDR3 is TGTGCCAGCAGTTTCGATCGGTTAAATTCACCCCTCCACTTT. Translating gives CASSFDRLNSPLHF.

The sample holds a few counts of this clonotype. V usage is TRBV25-1 and J usage is TRBJ2-1; 8 bases line up with TRBD2. J was trimmed by 7 bases and V by 0 bases; bases with no gene match: 5. Germline CDR1 and CDR2: MGHDK and SYGVNS. This CDR3 has 15 amino acids. Here the CDR3 reads CASSEYSGVGNEQFF. The CDR3 region has the DNA TGTGCCAGCAGTGAATATAGCGGGGTCGGGAATGAGCAGTTCTTC. Using reference TRBV25-1 and TRBJ2-1 for the parts outside the CDR3, the full variable domain is EADIYQTPRYLVIGTGKKITLECSQTMGHDKMYWYQQDPGMELHLIHYSYGVNSTEKGDLSSESTVSRIRTEHFPLTLESARPSHTSQYLCASSEYSGVGNEQFFGPGTRLTVL.

This clonotype turned up a few times. The chain recombines TRBV7-2 with TRBJ2-2; D gene ambiguous. Trimming removed 1 base from V and 4 bases from J, with 7 bases in between. There are 14 residues in the CDR3. Germline-derived CDR1 and CDR2 are SGHTA and FQGNSA. The CDR3 loop reads CASSLVRATGELFF. Written as DNA, the CDR3 is TGTGCCAGCAGCTTAGTCCGGGCCACCGGGGAGCTGTTTTTT.

This clonotype showed up just a few times. The rearrangement uses TRBV7-2 and TRBJ2-7; D is uncertain. Per the germline V gene, CDR1 is SGHTA and CDR2 is FQGNSA. The CDR3 runs to 13 residues. V was trimmed by 1 base and J by 3 bases, leaving 7 bases between them. CDR3 region: CASSLGIHYEQYF. CDR3 coding DNA: TGTGCCAGCAGCTTAGGGATTCACTACGAGCAGTACTTC.

This clonotype was detected only a few times. This chain links TRBV5-1 with TRBJ2-2, with D unresolved. The CDR3 extends over 15 amino acids. The V and J ends lost 2 bases and 3 bases respectively, with 11 bases between them. From germline, CDR1 is SGHRS and CDR2 YFSETQ. CDR3 sequence: CASSLMGSDTGELFF. As DNA, the CDR3 is TGCGCCAGCAGCTTAATGGGGTCGGACACCGGGGAGCTGTTTTTT.

This clonotype was observed a handful of times. The V gene is TRBV9, the J gene TRBJ2-2; TRBD2 aligns across 13 bases. CDR1 is SGDLS, CDR2 YYNGEE, per germline. With 3 bases clipped from V and 7 bases from J, the junction kept 6 bases outside the gene matches. The CDR3 is made up of 16 amino acids. The CDR3 DNA reads as TGTGCCAGCAGCGCGGGACTAGCGGGGCCCGGCGGGGAGCTGTTTTTT. Protein: CASSAGLAGPGGELFF.

This clonotype was counted a few times. The V call is TRBV20-1, the J call TRBJ1-5; tentatively, D is TRBD1 (5 bases). Looked up from germline, CDR1 is DFQATT and CDR2 is SNEGSKA (reference sequence). This CDR3 spans 14 amino acids. V gave up 5 bases and J gave up 0 bases, with 11 bases separating them. Written as DNA, the CDR3 is TGCAGTGCTGCAACGGGACCTAGCAATCAGCCCCAGCATTTT. Translating it yields CSAATGPSNQPQHF.

This chain links TRBV7-8 with TRBJ1-1; 10 bases map to TRBD1. The ends lost 6 bases at V and 1 base at J; junction bases unmatched: 8. This CDR3 comprises 16 residues. CDR1 is SGHVS, CDR2 FQNEAQ, per germline. CDR3 nucleotide sequence: TGTGCCAGCAGTTTAAGGGACAGGGGATCGAACACTGAAGCTTTCTTT. Amino acids: CASSLRDRGSNTEAFF.

This chain joins TRBV3-1 and TRBJ2-6, with D perhaps TRBD2 (5 bases). Trimming took 1 base from V and 0 from J, leaving 10 bases between them. Looked up from germline, CDR1 is LGHDT and CDR2 is YNNKEL (reference sequence). CDR3 length: 17 amino acids. DNA for the CDR3: TGTGCCAGCAGCCAAGTTTTAGGAGGCTCTGGGGCCAACGTCCTGACTTTC. Translating gives CASSQVLGGSGANVLTF.

On this clonotype itself: A read error may explain this, as a much larger clone is one base away. This chain joins TRBV4-3 and TRBJ2-3; 8 positions match TRBD2. The CDR3 contains 18 residues. Germline V CDR1 and CDR2: LGHNA, YSLEER. Written as DNA, the CDR3 is TGCGCCAACAGCCAAGCCTTCGGCGGGAGGCTTAGCACAGATACGCAGTATTTT. It codes for CANSQAFGGRLSTDTQYF.

The CDR3 protein is CASSFGPATNQPQHF. Here the CDR3 DNA reads TGCGCCAGCAGCTTCGGGCCAGCCACAAATCAGCCCCAGCATTTT. The chain has TRBV5-1 and TRBJ1-5, with D uncertain. CDR3 size: 15 residues. V lost 2 bases, J lost 4 bases, and 13 bases lay in between. CDR1 SGHRS and CDR2 YFSETQ come from the germline V gene.

This chain links TRBV28 with TRBJ2-3, with D tentatively TRBD1 (5 bases). Trimming stripped 4 bases from V and 5 bases from J, with 22 bases between. The CDR3 spans 17 residues. Germline V gives CDR1 MDHEN, CDR2 SYDVKM. Here the CDR3 DNA reads TGTGCCAGCAGTTCAATGTACAGCCGCCTAGGGGAAGATACGCAGTATTTT. This encodes CASSSMYSRLGEDTQYF.

In its sample, this clonotype was seen many times. V and J are TRBV12-3 or TRBV12-4 and TRBJ2-7, with TRBD2 matching over 13 bases. The CDR3 is 15 residues long. With 6 bases clipped from V and 7 bases from J, the junction kept 9 bases outside the gene matches. CDR3 coding DNA: TGTGCCAGCAGGGGGGGACTAGCGGGACAGCGGGAGCAGTACTTC. It yields the protein CASRGGLAGQREQYF.

This clonotype was counted ten times or more. The J gene is TRBJ2-1, the V gene TRBV5-6; 7 bases are a match to TRBD2. The junction had 5 bases not matched to a gene; V was cut back by 2 bases and J by 3 bases. Germline V gene lookup returns CDR1 SGHDT and CDR2 YYEEEE. The CDR3 spans 15 residues. In nucleotides, the CDR3 is TGTGCCAGCAGCTTATTCCGGGACTACTACAATGAGCAGTTCTTC. Translating gives CASSLFRDYYNEQFF.

J is TRBJ2-7 and V is TRBV27, with D tentatively TRBD2 (5 bases). V lost 3 bases to trimming and J lost 1 base, with 19 bases between them. The CDR3 is made up of 17 amino acids. The germline CDR1 and CDR2 sequences are MNHEY and SMNVEV (reference sequence). This chain's CDR3 is CASSLRHNTGESYEQYF. The CDR3 nucleotides read TGTGCCAGCAGTTTGCGACACAACACCGGGGAGTCCTACGAGCAGTACTTC.

At least ten counts were recorded for this clonotype. This rearrangement joins TRBV7-9 to TRBJ1-1; D remains ambiguous. The V end lost 1 base, the J end lost 0 bases, and 6 bases lay between the germline ends. CDR1 and CDR2 from the germline V gene are SEHNR and FQNEAQ (reference sequence). The CDR3 runs to 14 residues. In DNA form, the CDR3 reads TGTGCCAGCAGCTTAGGAGTTATGAACACTGAAGCTTTCTTT. Its translation is CASSLGVMNTEAFF.

This clonotype was recorded a few times. The V call is TRBV3-1, the J call TRBJ1-2, with D possibly matching TRBD1 (6 bases). V lost 3 bases to trimming and J lost 8 bases, with 10 bases between them. The CDR3 extends over 12 amino acids. Germline V gene lookup returns CDR1 LGHDT and CDR2 YNNKEL (reference sequence). The CDR3 region is CASSHHREGYTF. DNA of the CDR3: TGTGCCAGCAGCCACCACAGGGAAGGCTACACCTTC.

This clonotype has a count of ten or more. V usage is TRBV11-2 and J usage is TRBJ2-7; D is perhaps TRBD2 (6 bases). Germline CDR1 and CDR2: SGHAT and FQNNGV. The length of the CDR3 is 14 residues. Trimming left V 5 bases short and J 9 bases short, with 20 bases between. CDR3 sequence (DNA): TGTGCCAGCAGCCCCCCAGCGGGCAAGATGGGGCAGTACTTC. Residues: CASSPPAGKMGQYF.

This clonotype was seen more than once but under ten times. V is TRBV6-5 and J is TRBJ1-2; 7 nucleotides line up with TRBD1. The CDR3 sequence is 15 residues long. Trimming took 5 bases from V and 3 from J; bases not matched to a gene: 9. Per germline, CDR1 MNHEY and CDR2 SVGAGI. CDR3 in amino acids: CASSNAGGVDYGYTF. The DNA for the CDR3 is TGTGCCAGCAGTAACGCAGGGGGAGTTGACTATGGCTACACCTTC.

This clonotype was counted many times. Written as DNA, the CDR3 is TGCAGCGCGGGACAGGGAGACGAGCAGTACTTC. Translated: CSAGQGDEQYF. The gene calls are TRBV29-1 and TRBJ2-7; 9 bases match TRBD1. The CDR3 covers 11 residues. Per the germline V gene, CDR1 is SQVTM and CDR2 is ANQGSEA. V shed 7 bases and J 5 bases; nucleotides not matched to a gene: 3.

This clonotype showed up just a few times. This sequence joins TRBV9 and TRBJ2-3; 9 bases are a match to TRBD2. The CDR3 sequence is 17 residues long. Germline CDR1 is SGDLS and CDR2 is YYNGEE. Unmatched junction bases numbered 5, after V lost 0 bases and J lost 0 bases. This chain's CDR3 is CASSVAPSGTSTDTQYF. CDR3 sequence (DNA): TGTGCCAGCAGCGTAGCCCCTAGCGGGACTAGCACAGATACGCAGTATTTT.

In this sample, this clonotype turned up a few times. The V gene is TRBV2, the J gene TRBJ2-3; D gene unclear. The V end lost 3 bases, the J end lost 6 bases, and 16 bases lay between the germline ends. The CDR3 consists of 15 residues. The germline gives CDR1 SNHLY, CDR2 FYNNEI. The CDR3 is CASSDSLGGTDTQYF. In nucleotides, the CDR3 is TGTGCCAGCAGTGATTCTTTGGGCGGTACGGATACGCAGTATTTT.

The rearrangement joins TRBV18 to TRBJ1-2; 10 bases match TRBD1. The CDR3 loop spans 15 amino acids. The V and J ends lost 3 bases and 4 bases, in that order; junction bases with no gene match: 5. Germline V CDR1 and CDR2: KGHSH, LQKENI. CDR3: CASSPRDRGGYGYTF. The CDR3 bases are TGTGCCAGCTCACCCCGGGACAGGGGTGGCTATGGCTACACCTTC.

This clonotype has more than one count but fewer than ten. V and J are TRBV5-5 and TRBJ2-5, with 8 bases that match TRBD1. Germline V gives CDR1 SGHKS, CDR2 YYEKEE (reference sequence). CDR3 size: 17 residues. V trimming: 0 bases; J trimming: 5 bases; junction bases outside the gene matches: 12. CDR3 sequence: CASSLALTGVSVETQYF. CDR3 nucleotide sequence: TGTGCCAGCAGCTTGGCCTTGACAGGGGTGTCGGTCGAGACCCAGTACTTC.

This clonotype was counted many times. The chain carries TRBV27 and TRBJ2-5, with TRBD1 matching over 8 bases. The germline gives CDR1 MNHEY, CDR2 SMNVEV (reference sequence). The CDR3 is 16 amino acids. V shed 3 bases and J 6 bases; nucleotides not matched to a gene: 12. The CDR3 DNA follows: TGTGCCAGCAGTTTCTCCCTACTCAGGGGGCGGAAGACCCAGTACTTC. Residues: CASSFSLLRGRKTQYF.

The gene calls are TRBV5-1 and TRBJ1-5; no firm D call. The CDR3 has 15 amino acids. Looked up from germline, CDR1 is SGHRS and CDR2 is YFSETQ. The V gene lost 0 bases and the J gene lost 2 bases, with 9 bases spanning the gap. The CDR3 loop reads CASSLGGEGNQPQHF. The CDR3 DNA follows: TGCGCCAGCAGCTTGGGCGGGGAAGGCAATCAGCCCCAGCATTTT.